The rows below give T cell receptor beta chains drawn from one sample of a study of human T cells and chemical hapten exposure. TCRdb processed the RACE reads anew with MiXCR; each CDR3 protein has one entry. The sample yields around 200,000 distinct CDR3 sequences, around 25% seen once. Sequenced material: whole blood, taken in connection with sensitization to the hapten diphenylcyclopropenone (DPC). The receptors shown here come from a woman between 35 and 50 years old with alopecia areata. Some clones in this sample may be carry-over from other donors' samples. Each CDR3 is given with its conserved first and last residue. The D gene is left open where the match is weak. Not every row has a clone size; where given, it reads once, few, many or a size class.

clone_size,j_call,v_call,d_call,cdr3_aa,cdr3_nt
few,TRBJ1-1,TRBV28,NA,CAIGAGDTEAFF,TGTGCCATCGGGGCCGGGGACACTGAAGCTTTCTTT
few,TRBJ2-1,TRBV28,NA,CASSTYPSSYNEQFF,TGTGCCAGCAGTACCTACCCTAGCTCCTACAATGAGCAGTTCTTC
few,TRBJ2-7,TRBV5-1,NA,CASSLLRGGAYEQYF,TGCGCCAGCAGCTTGCTTAGGGGGGGAGCCTACGAGCAGTACTTC
few,TRBJ2-7,TRBV7-2,NA,CASRAPSAHEQYF,TGTGCCAGCAGAGCCCCCTCCGCCCACGAGCAGTACTTC
NA,TRBJ1-1,TRBV29-1,NA,CSVKTGTGNTEAFF,TGCAGCGTAAAGACCGGGACGGGGAACACTGAAGCTTTCTTT
NA,TRBJ1-1,TRBV6-5,NA,CASSYIPEAFF,TGTGCCAGCAGTTATATCCCTGAAGCTTTCTTT
few,TRBJ2-7,TRBV20-1,TRBD2,CSARDSSSGRGYEQYF,TGCAGTGCTAGAGATTCTTCTAGCGGGAGGGGGTACGAGCAGTACTTC
NA,TRBJ2-3,TRBV10-3,TRBD2,CAISDPTSGSADTQYF,TGTGCCATCAGTGATCCCACTAGCGGGAGTGCAGATACGCAGTATTTT
few,TRBJ2-3,TRBV10-3,TRBD2,CAISATGTSGSTDTQYF,TGTGCCATCAGTGCCACCGGGACTAGCGGTAGCACAGATACGCAGTATTTT
NA,TRBJ2-7,TRBV29-1,TRBD1,CSVVARTGAQSSYEQYF,TGCAGCGTTGTGGCCCGAACAGGGGCCCAAAGCTCCTACGAGCAGTACTTC
many,TRBJ2-5,TRBV7-2,TRBD1,CASSPGTGSETQYF,TGTGCCAGCAGCCCTGGGACAGGGAGCGAGACCCAGTACTTC
NA,TRBJ2-7,TRBV28,TRBD2,CASRGLADSYEQYF,TGTGCCAGCAGAGGTCTAGCGGACTCCTACGAGCAGTACTTC
many,TRBJ2-1,TRBV9,TRBD2,CASSVRSGGGGEQFF,TGTGCCAGCAGCGTTAGGTCGGGGGGAGGTGGTGAGCAGTTCTTC